This T cell receptor beta chain was identified in a study of T-cell reconstitution after alpha-beta-depleted transplantation in children. CDR3 length equals 15 residues. V was pared by 4 bases and J by 0 bases, with 10 bases between. Per germline, CDR1 SNHLY and CDR2 FYNNEI. Preparation of the TCRbeta library used unique molecular identifiers. TCRdb passed the PCR reads through MiXCR, listing each CDR3 protein once. The data show more than 450,000 distinct CDR3 sequences, with about a sixth seen just once and less than 4% held by the top ten. The chain joins TRBV2 to TRBJ1-5; D call uncertain. The TCR sequence derives from a human donor who donated a stem cell graft to a child with acute lymphoblastic leukemia. Here the sequenced sample was PBMCs from the stem cell graft donor, taken from the stem cell graft. The CDR3 DNA sequence: TGTGCCAGCAGTGTGACCGAATATAGCAATCAGCCCCAGCATTTT. Its protein product is CASSVTEYSNQPQHF.